This T cell receptor (beta chain) was identified during a study of T-cell memory formation after mild COVID-19. Germline V gives CDR1 SNHLY, CDR2 FYNNEI. The CDR3 length is 14 residues. TCRdb recomputed calls from the 5' RACE reads with MiXCR, one row per CDR3 protein. The top ten clones hold under 15% of a sample with 400,000 to 550,000 distinct CDR3 sequences, about 23% of them seen once. The specimen was PBMCs or a T cell subset sorted from them (not recorded which). This receptor was obtained from an adult woman who had mild COVID-19 (a few samples of this study predate the infection). Cell type and time point are not known. The J gene is TRBJ2-1, the V gene TRBV2; D perhaps matches TRBD2 (7 bases). The CDR3 sequence: CARSGGGRHNEQFF. In DNA form, the CDR3 reads TGTGCGCGCAGTGGGGGGGGGCGCCACAATGAGCAGTTCTTC.